The T cell receptor (beta chain) described here comes from a study of blood T cell repertoires in COVID-19. Trimming took 6 bases from V and 3 from J, leaving 14 bases between them. CDR3 size: 15 residues. The germline V gene has CDR1 LNHDA and CDR2 SQIVND (reference sequence). Repertoires were generated with immunoSEQ multiplex PCR, while TCRdb's copy carries only in-frame clones and drops some. This table has about 170,000 clones, roughly 88% appearing once. The clonotype comes from a woman older than 75 with active or convalescent COVID-19. This chain joins TRBV19 and TRBJ1-4, with D tentatively TRBD1 (5 bases). Sequenced: peripheral blood. The CDR3 reads CASRTFRVANEKLFF. CDR3 DNA sequence: TGTGCCAGTAGAACTTTCAGGGTGGCTAATGAAAAACTGTTTTTT. Full variable domain (remainder filled in from reference TRBV19 and TRBJ1-4): DGGITQSPKYLFRKEGQNVTLSCEQNLNHDAMYWYRQDPGQGLRLIYYSQIVNDFQKGDIAEGYSVSREKKESFPLTVTSAQKNPTAFYLCASRTFRVANEKLFFGSGTQLSVL.